This TCR beta chain appears in the sequencing data of a study of T cell repertoires in cytomegalovirus infection. Across the whole study: Indications came from public TCR beta signatures; they pointed to CMV infection and to a matching HLA type. Study-wide points: In two of eight donors, the top clonotype was HLA-C-restricted CMV-specific. Accumulated public TCR beta family frequency recognized individuals carrying CMV together with the relevant HLA.

TCRdb used MiXCR to reprocess the reads, holding one entry per CDR3 protein. The sample lists around 530,000 distinct CDR3 sequences; roughly 29% were seen once. This clonotype was detected a few times. What it binds is not known. Trimming removed 7 bases at V and 7 bases at J, with 23 bases between. The CDR3 is 16 amino acids. The germline V gene encodes CDR1 MNHEY and CDR2 SVGEGT. Sample: PBMCs. This chain uses TRBV6-2 or TRBV6-3 with TRBJ2-1; D may be TRBD2 (5 bases). The TCR was taken from a human donor in good health (CMV status not recorded). Some clones in this sample may be carry-over from other donors' samples. CDR3 bases: TGTGCCAGCACTCCGAGGGATCGGTACAACTGGAATGAGCAGTTCTTC. This sequence encodes CASTPRDRYNWNEQFF.